The rows below give T cell receptor beta chains drawn from one sample of a study of beta chain features in type 1 diabetes. Sequencing used immunoSEQ multiplex PCR; TCRdb keeps in-frame clones, though not all of them. The table has 100,000 to 150,000 clones, roughly a sixth seen once. Input material: central memory CD4+ T cells from blood. These receptors all come from a man aged 18 to 29 with type 1 diabetes. The CDR3 runs from the conserved cysteine through the conserved F or W. The D gene is left open where the match is weak. Clone size is not always given. Where it is, it says once, few, many or a class for expanded clones.

DNA	CDR3	D	V	size	J
TGTGCCAGCAGCTTACTCGGGGGAGAGGCGAATGAGCAGTTCTTC	CASSLLGGEANEQFF	-	TRBV7-9	-	TRBJ2-1
TGTGCCAGCAGCTTGAAGAGCGGGAGCCTCACAGATACGCAGTATTTT	CASSLKSGSLTDTQYF	TRBD2	TRBV4-2	few	TRBJ2-3
TGTGCCAGCAGGAAGGGACAGGGTTCTTTCTCCTCCTACGAGCAGTACTTC	CASRKGQGSFSSYEQYF	TRBD1	TRBV28	few	TRBJ2-7
TGTGCCATCAGAGACAGTACCTACGAGCAGTACTTC	CAIRDSTYEQYF	-	TRBV10-3	many	TRBJ2-7
TGTGCCTGGCATACCGGGGTCTCTGGAAACACCATATATTTT	CAWHTGVSGNTIYF	-	TRBV30	-	TRBJ1-3
TGTGCCAGCACCGTGGACAGGACGAGCAATCAGCCCCAGCATTTT	CASTVDRTSNQPQHF	TRBD1	TRBV2	-	TRBJ1-5
TGTGCCAGCAGTGCTGACTTTCAAGAGACCCAGTACTTC	CASSADFQETQYF	-	TRBV2	few	TRBJ2-5
TGTGCCAGCAGTACCCAATACAGGGGTTTAACTGAAGCTTTCTTT	CASSTQYRGLTEAFF	TRBD1	TRBV27	-	TRBJ1-1
TGTGCCAGCAGCTTAGCCGGCACTCCCTCCTACGAGCAGTACTTC	CASSLAGTPSYEQYF	-	TRBV7-2	-	TRBJ2-7
TGTGCCAGCAGCTTAGGGACTAGCGGCAGCACAGATACGCAGTATTTT	CASSLGTSGSTDTQYF	TRBD2	TRBV7-8	-	TRBJ2-3
TGCAGCGTAGACTCCGACAGACAAGAGACCCAGTACTTC	CSVDSDRQETQYF	-	TRBV29-1	few	TRBJ2-5
TGTGCCAGCTCACCTGGACAGGGATGGACCAATGAGCAGTTCTTC	CASSPGQGWTNEQFF	TRBD1	TRBV18	few	TRBJ2-1
TGTGCCAGCAGCGGAGGCGACAGGGGTCAGGAGACCCAGTACTTC	CASSGGDRGQETQYF	TRBD1	TRBV11-1	-	TRBJ2-5
TGTGCCAGCAGCGTAGACCTGGGAAAGAACACTGAAGCTTTCTTT	CASSVDLGKNTEAFF	-	TRBV9	few	TRBJ1-1
TGTGCCAGCAGCTCAGGGGGCTATGGCTACACCTTC	CASSSGGYGYTF	TRBD1	TRBV5-4	-	TRBJ1-2
TGCGCCAGCAGCCAGATTAGCGGGGGGTCCTCCTACGAGCAGTACTTC	CASSQISGGSSYEQYF	TRBD2	TRBV4-3	-	TRBJ2-7
TGTGCCTGGGCCCCCGGACAGCGACAGAGCACCAATCAGCCCCAGCATTTT	CAWAPGQRQSTNQPQHF	-	TRBV30	-	TRBJ1-5
TGTGCCAGCTCACCGGGGGACTCCACCTACACCTTC	CASSPGDSTYTF	-	TRBV18	-	TRBJ1-2
TGTGCCAGCAGTTTATCAGGGGACATTTCGTACGAGCAGTACTTC	CASSLSGDISYEQYF	-	TRBV28	few	TRBJ2-7
TGTGCCAGTACGCCATATAGCAATCAGCCCCAGCATTTT	CASTPYSNQPQHF	-	TRBV19	few	TRBJ1-5
TGTGCCAGCAGGACAGGGCATCACCACGAGCAGTACTTC	CASRTGHHHEQYF	TRBD1	TRBV6-5	once	TRBJ2-7
TGTGCCAGCAAGAGGGGGGCAGCGATGAATACGCAGTATTTT	CASKRGAAMNTQYF	-	TRBV27	few	TRBJ2-3
TGTGCCAGCACCAGACTAGCGGGGGGAGAGACCCAGTACTTC	CASTRLAGGETQYF	TRBD2	TRBV7-2	-	TRBJ2-5